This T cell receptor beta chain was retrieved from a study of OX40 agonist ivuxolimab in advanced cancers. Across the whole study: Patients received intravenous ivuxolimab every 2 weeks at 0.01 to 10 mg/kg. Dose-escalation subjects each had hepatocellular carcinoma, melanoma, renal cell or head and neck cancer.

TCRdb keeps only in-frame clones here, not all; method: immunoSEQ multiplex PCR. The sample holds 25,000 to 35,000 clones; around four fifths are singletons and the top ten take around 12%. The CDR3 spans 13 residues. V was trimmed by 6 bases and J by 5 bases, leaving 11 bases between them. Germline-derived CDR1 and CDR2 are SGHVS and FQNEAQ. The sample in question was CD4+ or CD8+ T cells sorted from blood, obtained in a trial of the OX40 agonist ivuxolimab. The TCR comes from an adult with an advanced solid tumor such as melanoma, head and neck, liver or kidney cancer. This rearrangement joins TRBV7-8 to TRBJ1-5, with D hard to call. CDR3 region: CASSPRLYQPQHF. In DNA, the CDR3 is TGTGCCAGCAGTCCACGTTTATATCAGCCCCAGCATTTT.